Listed here is a single T cell receptor (beta chain). Its antigen is currently unknown. V was shortened by 6 bases and J by 6 bases, with 9 bases between the two germline ends. From germline, CDR1 is MNHEY and CDR2 SVGAGI. The CDR3 runs to 11 residues. TCRdb passed the 5' RACE reads through MiXCR, listing each CDR3 protein once. The sample yields around 200,000 distinct CDR3 sequences, over 9.5% seen once. The data derive from a study of T-cell memory formation after mild COVID-19. Whole-study findings and limits: The appearance of some responding clones in pre-infection memory suggested that cross-reactive memory joined. A balance of CD4 and CD8 characterized clones contracting day 15 to 85, whereas later expanders leaned CD4+. Still unconfirmed is whether the second-wave clones peaking on day 37 recognized SARS-CoV-2. For contracting clones, CD4+ ones sat mainly in CM and EM, CD8+ in EMRA.

This clonotype was obtained from a man aged 18 to 30 who had mild COVID-19 (a few samples of this study predate the infection). Cell type and time point are not known. The sequenced material came from PBMCs or a T cell subset sorted from them (not recorded which). The chain is built from TRBV6-5 and TRBJ2-7; TRBD1 is a possible D gene (5 bases). CDR3 protein: CASSQGPEQYF. CDR3 DNA sequence: TGTGCCAGCAGCCAGGGTCCCGAGCAGTACTTC.